A selection of T cell receptor beta chains follows, all from one sample in a study of shared clonotypes between healthy human individuals. TCRdb keeps only in-frame clones here, not all; method: immunoSEQ multiplex PCR. The sample contains millions of clones, around 95% of which appear only once. What was sequenced was naive CD4+ T cells sorted from blood. The source is a man aged 18 to 35 in good health. Each CDR3 is given with its conserved first and last residue. The D gene is left open where the match is weak. Size tells how often a clone was seen (once, few, many) or the class of an expanded clone, and some rows leave it out.

d_gene | j_gene | abundance | v_gene | CDR3nt | CDR3aa
TRBD1 | TRBJ1-2 | . | TRBV18 | TGTGCCAGCTCACCGGGGACAGGTGGATTCTATGGCTACACCTTC | CASSPGTGGFYGYTF
TRBD1 | TRBJ2-7 | . | TRBV5-4 | TGTGCCAGCAGCTCCCGGGACAGGGGCTACGAGCAGTACTTC | CASSSRDRGYEQYF
. | TRBJ2-7 | . | TRBV5-1 | TGCGCCAGCAGCCGACTCTACGAGCAGTACTTC | CASSRLYEQYF
. | TRBJ2-5 | . | TRBV29-1 | TGCAGCTCTCTAGCCCCACTAGCAGAGACCCAGTACTTC | CSSLAPLAETQYF
. | TRBJ2-1 | . | TRBV7-3 | TGTGCCAGCAGCCGAGAGGGCAATGAGCAGTTCTTC | CASSREGNEQFF
. | TRBJ2-3 | . | TRBV5-1 | TGCGCCAGCAGCTTGGAGGGCGGCACAGATACGCAGTATTTT | CASSLEGGTDTQYF
. | TRBJ2-6 | . | TRBV19 | TGTGCCAGTAGTCCAGGGGGGACTGGGGCCAACGTCCTGACTTTC | CASSPGGTGANVLTF
. | TRBJ1-4 | . | TRBV5-1 | TGCGCCAGCAGCTTGGGGTCCGGAGAAAAACTGTTTTTT | CASSLGSGEKLFF
. | TRBJ1-2 | . | TRBV5-1 | TGCGCCAGCAGCCTAGACTCGGGGCAGTACTCCCTAAACTATGGCTACACCTTC | CASSLDSGQYSLNYGYTF
. | TRBJ1-4 | . | TRBV5-1 | TGCGCCAGCAGTAGAATTGCGGGGTCGGATGAAAAACTGTTTTTT | CASSRIAGSDEKLFF
TRBD1 | TRBJ1-1 | once | TRBV5-4 | TGTGCCAGCAGCTTGGATTTGAGGTCAGGGGGCACTGAAGCTTTCTTT | CASSLDLRSGGTEAFF
. | TRBJ1-1 | . | TRBV30 | TGTGCCTGGAGTGTAGGCCTCCGCGGCACTGAAGCTTTCTTT | CAWSVGLRGTEAFF
TRBD1 | TRBJ2-7 | . | TRBV5-1 | TGCGCCAGCAGCTTGGGGATTACAGGGGGAATCTTCGAGCAGTACTTC | CASSLGITGGIFEQYF
TRBD1 | TRBJ2-7 | . | TRBV7-8 | TGTGCCAGCAGCCCTGTACGGGACAGCCCGGGGGAGCAGTACTTC | CASSPVRDSPGEQYF
TRBD1 | TRBJ1-1 | . | TRBV9 | TGTGCCAGCAGCCCCGGTGGGACAGCCATGAACACTGAAGCTTTCTTT | CASSPGGTAMNTEAFF
. | TRBJ1-1 | . | TRBV7-9 | TGTGCCAGCAGCCCCCGCCGAAACACTGAAGCTTTCTTT | CASSPRRNTEAFF
. | TRBJ1-1 | . | TRBV6-6 | TGTGCCAGCAACACCATGAACACTGAAGCTTTCTTT | CASNTMNTEAFF
. | TRBJ1-4 | . | TRBV20-1 | TGCAGTGCTAGGGATGAAAAACTGTTTTTT | CSARDEKLFF
TRBD1 | TRBJ1-1 | . | TRBV4-1 | TGCGCCAGCAGCCGCACCGGACAGGGGGCTGAAGCTTTCTTT | CASSRTGQGAEAFF
. | TRBJ2-1 | . | TRBV7-2 | TGTGCCAGCAGCTTAGCGGGGGAATACAATGAGCAGTTCTTC | CASSLAGEYNEQFF
. | TRBJ2-5 | . | TRBV5-1 | TGCGCCAGCAGCTTGGGACAGCTGGAGACCCAGTACTTC | CASSLGQLETQYF
TRBD2 | TRBJ2-1 | once | TRBV7-9 | TGTGCCAGCAGCTTAGATAGACTAGCGGGAGTGAATGAGCAGTTCTTC | CASSLDRLAGVNEQFF
. | TRBJ1-6 | . | TRBV6-5 | TGTGCCGCGAGGTGGGGGGCGAATTCACCCCTCCACTTT | CAARWGANSPLHF
. | TRBJ1-1 | . | TRBV4-1 | TGCGCCAGCAGCCACCCTGCAGGGAGAATTGAAGCTTTCTTT | CASSHPAGRIEAFF
. | TRBJ1-1 | once | TRBV5-1 | TGCGCCAGCAGCCTCAGGGGGAACACTGAAGCTTTCTTT | CASSLRGNTEAFF
TRBD1 | TRBJ2-7 | . | TRBV18 | TGTGCCAGCTCACCGGGACAGGGTGCCTCCTACGAGCAGTACTTC | CASSPGQGASYEQYF
. | TRBJ2-2 | . | TRBV10-3 | TGTGCCATCAGCGGGTTGGGCACCGGGGAGCTGTTTTTT | CAISGLGTGELFF
. | TRBJ2-7 | . | TRBV18 | TGTGCCAGCTCACCACGCCTAGGCGATAACTACGAGCAGTACTTC | CASSPRLGDNYEQYF